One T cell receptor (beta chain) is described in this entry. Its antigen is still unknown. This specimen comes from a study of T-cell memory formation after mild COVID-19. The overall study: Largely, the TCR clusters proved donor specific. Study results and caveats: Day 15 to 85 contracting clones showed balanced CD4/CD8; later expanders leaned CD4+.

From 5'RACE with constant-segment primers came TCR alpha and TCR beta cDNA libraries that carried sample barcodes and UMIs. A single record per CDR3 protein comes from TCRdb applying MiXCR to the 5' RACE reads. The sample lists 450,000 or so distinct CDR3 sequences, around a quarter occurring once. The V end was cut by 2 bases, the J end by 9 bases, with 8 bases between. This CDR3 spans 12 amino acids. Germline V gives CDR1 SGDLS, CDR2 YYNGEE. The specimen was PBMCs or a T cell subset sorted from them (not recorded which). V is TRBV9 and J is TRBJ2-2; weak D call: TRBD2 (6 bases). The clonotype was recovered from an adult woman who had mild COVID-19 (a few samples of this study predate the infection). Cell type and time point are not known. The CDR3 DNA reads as TGTGCCAGCAGCGTCGGGGGATGGGAGCTGTTTTTT. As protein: CASSVGGWELFF.